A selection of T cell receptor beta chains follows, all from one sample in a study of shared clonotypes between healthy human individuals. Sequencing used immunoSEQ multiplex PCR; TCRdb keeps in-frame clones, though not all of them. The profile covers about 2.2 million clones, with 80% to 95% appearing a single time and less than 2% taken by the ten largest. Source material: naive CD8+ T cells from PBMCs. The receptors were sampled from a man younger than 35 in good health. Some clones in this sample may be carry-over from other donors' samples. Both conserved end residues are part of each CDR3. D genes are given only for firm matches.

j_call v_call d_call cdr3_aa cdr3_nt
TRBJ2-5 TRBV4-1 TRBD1 CTSSQEKGRGRGSDQETQYF TGCACCAGCAGCCAAGAAAAAGGCAGGGGGCGAGGGTCCGACCAAGAGACCCAGTACTTC
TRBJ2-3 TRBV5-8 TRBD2 CASSSGTSTRDTQYF TGTGCCAGCAGCTCAGGGACTAGCACTCGAGATACGCAGTATTTT
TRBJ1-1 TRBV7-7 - CASSPGGENTEAFF TGTGCCAGCAGTCCTGGCGGGGAGAACACTGAAGCTTTCTTT
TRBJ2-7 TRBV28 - CASNPWGLEQYF TGTGCCAGCAACCCTTGGGGTCTCGAGCAGTACTTC
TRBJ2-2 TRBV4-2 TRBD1 CASSLPWTGWTGELFF TGTGCCAGCAGCCTGCCCTGGACAGGGTGGACCGGGGAGCTGTTTTTT
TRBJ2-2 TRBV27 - CASSPHTGELFF TGTGCCAGCAGTCCCCATACCGGGGAGCTGTTTTTT
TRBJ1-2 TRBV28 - CASSLESAAYGYTF TGTGCCAGCAGTTTAGAGTCGGCAGCGTATGGCTACACCTTC
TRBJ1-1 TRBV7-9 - CASSLMATEAFF TGTGCCAGCAGCTTAATGGCCACTGAAGCTTTCTTT
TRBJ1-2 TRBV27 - CASSTLGTMVYGYTF TGTGCCAGCAGCACCCTAGGGACAATGGTCTATGGCTACACCTTC
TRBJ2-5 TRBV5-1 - CASSSLPGTQETQYF TGCGCCAGCAGCTCGCTGCCGGGCACACAAGAGACCCAGTACTTC
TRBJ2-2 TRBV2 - CASSDGTYTGELFF TGTGCCAGCAGTGACGGCACCTACACCGGGGAGCTGTTTTTT
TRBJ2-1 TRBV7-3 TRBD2 CASSLTASSGNPYNEQFF TGTGCCAGCAGCTTAACGGCGTCTAGCGGTAATCCATACAATGAGCAGTTCTTC
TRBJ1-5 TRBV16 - CASSGVLADQPQHF TGTGCCAGCAGCGGGGTGTTGGCTGATCAGCCCCAGCATTTT
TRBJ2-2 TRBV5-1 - CASSLARAGRGTGELFF TGCGCCAGCAGCTTGGCCAGGGCAGGGAGAGGGACCGGGGAGCTGTTTTTT